These 18 T cell receptor beta chains were sequenced from one sample in a study of a mutant IDH1 vaccine in newly diagnosed glioma. Sample time point: week 35, safety follow-up. With topical imiquimod, each dose of the vaccine consisted of 300 ug of mutant IDH1 20-mer peptide. Their antigens remain unidentified. The table came from immunoSEQ multiplex PCR; TCRdb's copy has only in-frame clones and leaves some out. The sample contains approximately 50,000 clones, roughly 80% of which appear only once. This specimen was PBMCs, taken from a glioma patient whose treatment included an IDH1 peptide vaccine. The source of these receptors is a man aged 35-49 years with glioma.

This clone showed up just a few times. The V and J genes are TRBV19 and TRBJ1-5; D unresolved. The CDR3 contains 15 residues. The germline V and J ends were trimmed by 7 bases and 2 bases, with 15 bases remaining between them. CDR1 is LNHDA, CDR2 SQIVND, per germline (reference sequence). The CDR3 nucleotides are TGTGCCAGTACCCCGGCGGGGAGGGGCAATCAGCCCCAGCATTTT. As protein: CASTPAGRGNQPQHF.

J is TRBJ1-6 and V is TRBV5-1; D is ambiguous. V gave up 4 bases and J gave up 0 bases, with 14 bases separating them. CDR3 length: 17 amino acids. CDR1 is SGHRS and CDR2 is YFSETQ in the germline V gene. The CDR3 loop is CASSRQEQSSYNSPLHF. The CDR3 DNA sequence: TGCGCCAGCAGCCGTCAGGAACAGAGCTCCTATAATTCACCCCTCCACTTT.

The genes are TRBV7-2 and TRBJ2-7; D call uncertain. This CDR3 has 14 amino acids. CDR1 is SGHTA, CDR2 FQGNSA, per germline. Between the trimmed V and J ends, which lost 6 bases and 2 bases, there was a span of 14 bases. The CDR3 DNA reads TGTGCCAGCAGTGACAACTCCCTGACCTACGAGCAGTACTTC. Translated, it gives CASSDNSLTYEQYF.

This clone showed up just a few times. This chain links TRBV18 with TRBJ1-2; D is possibly TRBD1 (5 bases). The V end was cut by 0 bases, the J end by 5 bases, with 7 bases between. The germline gives CDR1 KGHSH, CDR2 LQKENI. This CDR3 is built from 13 residues. In DNA form, the CDR3 reads TGTGCCAGCTCACCACCGGGGCAGTATGGCTACACCTTC. Its protein is CASSPPGQYGYTF. Filled out from reference TRBV18 and TRBJ1-2, the complete variable domain reads NAGVMQNPRHLVRRRGQEARLRCSPMKGHSHVYWYRQLPEEGLKFMVYLQKENIIDESGMPKERFSAEFPKEGPSILRIQQVVRGDSAAYFCASSPPGQYGYTFGSGTRLTVV.

The CDR3 is CASSQDGNSPLHF. In DNA form, the CDR3 reads TGCGCCAGCAGCCAGGACGGTAATTCACCCCTCCACTTT. V gene TRBV5-1 combines with J gene TRBJ1-6; no definite D call. V dropped 4 bases and J dropped 6 bases, with 8 bases sitting between them. Looked up from germline, CDR1 is SGHRS and CDR2 is YFSETQ. The CDR3 covers 13 residues.

The chain is built from TRBV9 and TRBJ1-2, with D unresolved. The CDR3 has 15 amino acids. The V end lost 2 bases, the J end lost 0 bases, and 11 bases lay between the germline ends. Germline V gene lookup returns CDR1 SGDLS and CDR2 YYNGEE. The CDR3 DNA follows: TGTGCCAGCAGCGTTAGTCCGGGAGCTAACTATGGCTACACCTTC. Amino acid sequence: CASSVSPGANYGYTF.

The V gene is TRBV7-9, the J gene TRBJ2-7; D not certain. Trimming took off 5 bases at V and 2 bases at J, with 10 bases between the two ends. This CDR3 has 13 residues. CDR1 and CDR2 from the germline V gene are SEHNR and FQNEAQ (reference sequence). The CDR3 coding sequence is TGTGCCAGCAGCCCGGTAGGCGCCTACGAGCAGTACTTC. Translated, it gives CASSPVGAYEQYF.

The chain carries TRBV6-5 and TRBJ2-5, with 10 bases lining up with TRBD2. CDR3 length: 15 amino acids. The V segment lost 3 bases and the J segment 2 bases; nucleotides outside the gene matches: 3. The germline V gene has CDR1 MNHEY and CDR2 SVGAGI. The CDR3 here is CASSYLAGVQETQYF. Written as DNA, the CDR3 is TGTGCCAGCAGTTATCTAGCGGGGGTACAAGAGACCCAGTACTTC.

This clone occurred a few times. CDR3 protein: CASTTGTGANYEQYF. The CDR3 nucleotides read TGTGCCAGCACCACTGGGACAGGCGCCAACTACGAGCAGTACTTC. This rearrangement joins TRBV6-5 to TRBJ2-7; 8 bases line up with TRBD1. V lost 7 bases and J lost 3; bases outside the gene matches: 11. Germline loops: CDR1 MNHEY, CDR2 SVGAGI. The CDR3 sequence is 15 residues long.

This CDR3 reads CASSDRGKSSYEQYF. CDR3 nucleotide sequence: TGCGCCAGCAGTGACAGGGGCAAGAGCTCCTACGAGCAGTACTTC. The chain uses TRBV10-2 and TRBJ2-7; a weak D match, TRBD1 (6 bases). Trimming shortened V by 3 bases and J by 0 bases, and 12 bases separated the two germline ends. This CDR3 contains 15 residues. CDR1 and CDR2 from the germline V gene are WSHSY and SAAADI.

The rearrangement joins TRBV27 to TRBJ1-6, with 8 bases aligning to TRBD1. V lost 3 bases, J lost 6 bases, and 10 bases stayed unmatched. CDR3 length: 17 residues. The germline V gene encodes CDR1 MNHEY and CDR2 SMNVEV (reference sequence). The CDR3 coding sequence is TGTGCCAGCAGTTTTAGAGAACGGGACAGGCGTAATTCACCCCTCCACTTT. Encoded protein: CASSFRERDRRNSPLHF.

The chain joins TRBV7-8 to TRBJ1-2; 10 bases agree with TRBD1. J was trimmed by 5 bases and V by 4 bases; bases with no gene match: 7. The CDR3 runs 15 residues. Germline lookup yields CDR1 SGHVS and CDR2 FQNEAQ. CDR3 in DNA: TGTGCCAGCAGCTATGGGACAGGGGAGCTATATGGCTACACCTTC. It yields the protein CASSYGTGELYGYTF.

The chain links TRBV27 to TRBJ2-5; tentatively, D is TRBD2 (5 bases). This CDR3 has 13 amino acids. Germline assignment: CDR1 MNHEY and CDR2 SMNVEV (reference sequence). Trimming took off 8 bases at V and 3 bases at J, with 13 bases between the two ends. DNA for the CDR3: TGTGCCAGCGGCACCGGGATTAAAGAGACCCAGTACTTC. Its protein product is CASGTGIKETQYF.

The CDR3 reads CASSYGQGADSPLHF. The CDR3 DNA sequence: TGTGCCAGCAGCTACGGACAGGGGGCGGATTCACCCCTCCACTTT. The chain has TRBV6-5 and TRBJ1-6; TRBD1 agrees at 11 bases. The CDR3 is made up of 15 amino acids. The V gene end was trimmed by 6 bases and the J gene end by 8 bases; junction bases not matched to a gene: 6. CDR1 is MNHEY, CDR2 SVGAGI, per germline.

This chain links TRBV4-1 with TRBJ2-5; D is uncertain. Germline V lookup: CDR1 MGHRA, CDR2 YSYEKL. CDR3 length equals 16 residues. V lost 0 bases and J lost 7, with 18 bases in between. CDR3 region: CASSQDPVTRPGTQYF. The CDR3, as DNA: TGCGCCAGCAGCCAAGATCCGGTGACACGGCCGGGGACCCAGTACTTC.

This clone was detected only a few times. CDR3 DNA sequence: TGTGCCAGCAGTGAGGGACTAGCGGGGTACGAGCAGTACTTC. It specifies CASSEGLAGYEQYF. The chain uses TRBV2 and TRBJ2-7; 13 positions agree with TRBD2. The CDR3 has 14 amino acids. V shed 3 bases and J 4 bases; nucleotides not matched to a gene: 0. Germline V lookup: CDR1 SNHLY, CDR2 FYNNEI.

In this sample, this clone turned up a few times. The CDR3 spells CASSLVMGPWNEQFF. As DNA, the CDR3 is TGTGCCAGCAGCTTAGTGATGGGCCCCTGGAATGAGCAGTTCTTC. The gene calls are TRBV7-6 and TRBJ2-1; D ambiguous. The CDR3 is 15 residues long. Trimming removed 1 base at V and 7 bases at J, with 14 bases between. Germline CDR1 is SGHVS and CDR2 is FNYEAQ.

The V and J genes are TRBV6-6 and TRBJ1-6; D possibly corresponds to TRBD1 (5 bases). The CDR3 runs 15 residues. Per the germline V gene, CDR1 is MNHNY and CDR2 is SVGAGI (reference sequence). V lost 2 bases and J 5 bases, leaving 10 bases between the germline ends. The CDR3 DNA reads as TGTGCCAGCAGTTACGAGGGGCGGGATAATTCACCCCTCCACTTT. This translates into CASSYEGRDNSPLHF.